This T cell receptor (beta chain) was observed in a study of PD-L1 blockade in urothelial cancer. Looking at the study overall: Patients commenced intravenous atezolizumab, 1,200 mg every 3 weeks, in 2014. Earlier, patients had received 0 to 3 chemotherapy regimens.

Time point noted: peripheral blood 6 weeks after treatment start. Each patient presented with locally advanced or metastatic urothelial carcinoma. Whole-study results and caveats: Stronger expansion of tumor-associated clones in blood at 3 weeks distinguished durable-benefit patients.

Concerning this clone: Antigen specificity is unknown.

Clones were sequenced by immunoSEQ multiplex PCR, and TCRdb holds only the in-frame ones, with some missing. The profile shows tens of thousands of clones, 70% to 90% of them singletons. There are 14 residues in the CDR3. J lost 7 bases, V lost 1 base, and 6 bases had no gene match. The germline CDR1 and CDR2 sequences are SGHKS and YYEKEE (reference sequence). This clonotype was sampled from a man aged 55 to 69 with urothelial cancer. The rearrangement joins TRBV5-5 to TRBJ1-1, with 8 nucleotides matching TRBD1. This material consisted of PBMCs, taken around atezolizumab (anti-PD-L1) treatment. The CDR3, as DNA: TGTGCCAGCAGCTTGTCCAGGGGGCTTAGTGAAGCTTTCTTT. Residues: CASSLSRGLSEAFF.